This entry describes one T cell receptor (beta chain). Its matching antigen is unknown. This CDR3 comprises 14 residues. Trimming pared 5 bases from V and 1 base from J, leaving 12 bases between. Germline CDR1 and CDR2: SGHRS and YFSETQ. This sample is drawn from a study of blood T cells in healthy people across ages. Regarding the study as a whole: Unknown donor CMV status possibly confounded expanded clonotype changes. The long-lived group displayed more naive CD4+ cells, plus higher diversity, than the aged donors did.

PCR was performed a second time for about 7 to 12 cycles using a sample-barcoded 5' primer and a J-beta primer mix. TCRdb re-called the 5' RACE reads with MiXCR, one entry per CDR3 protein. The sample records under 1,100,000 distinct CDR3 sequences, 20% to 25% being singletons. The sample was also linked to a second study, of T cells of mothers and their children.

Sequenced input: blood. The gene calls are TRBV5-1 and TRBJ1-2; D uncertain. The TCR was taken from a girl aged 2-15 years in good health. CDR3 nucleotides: TGCGCCAGCAGGGATGCCGGGAATAACTATGGCTACACCTTC. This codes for CASRDAGNNYGYTF.